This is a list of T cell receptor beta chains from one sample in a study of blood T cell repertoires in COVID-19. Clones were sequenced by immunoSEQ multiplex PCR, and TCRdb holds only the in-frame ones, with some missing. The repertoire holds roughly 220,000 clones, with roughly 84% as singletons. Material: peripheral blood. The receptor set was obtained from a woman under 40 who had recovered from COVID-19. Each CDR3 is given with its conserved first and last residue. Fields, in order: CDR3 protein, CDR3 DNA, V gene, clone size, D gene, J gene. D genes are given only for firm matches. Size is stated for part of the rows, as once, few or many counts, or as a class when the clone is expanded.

cdr3_aa: CASSRQSGQPQHF
cdr3_nt: TGTGCCAGCAGTAGGCAGTCCGGGCAGCCCCAGCATTTT
v_call: TRBV6-4
clone_size: -
d_call: -
j_call: TRBJ1-5

cdr3_aa: CASSPPPGTYEQFF
cdr3_nt: TGTGCCAGCAGCCCTCCACCTGGGACATATGAGCAGTTCTTC
v_call: TRBV7-9
clone_size: -
d_call: -
j_call: TRBJ2-1

cdr3_aa: CASSLIRASGATGTQYF
cdr3_nt: TGTGCCAGCAGTCTAATCAGGGCTAGCGGGGCCACGGGGACCCAGTACTTC
v_call: TRBV27
clone_size: -
d_call: TRBD2
j_call: TRBJ2-5

cdr3_aa: CASSPPVAGGHEQYF
cdr3_nt: TGTGCCAGCTCACCCCCGGTGGCAGGGGGGCACGAGCAGTACTTC
v_call: TRBV18
clone_size: -
d_call: -
j_call: TRBJ2-7

cdr3_aa: CASSPSTGNSPLHF
cdr3_nt: TGTGCCAGCAGCCCTTCGACAGGGAATTCACCCCTCCACTTT
v_call: TRBV7-6
clone_size: -
d_call: TRBD1
j_call: TRBJ1-6

cdr3_aa: CASSWWPGLEAEAFF
cdr3_nt: TGCGCCAGCAGCTGGTGGCCAGGGCTCGAGGCTGAAGCTTTCTTT
v_call: TRBV5-1
clone_size: -
d_call: -
j_call: TRBJ1-1

cdr3_aa: CASQGNEKLFF
cdr3_nt: TGTGCCAGTCAGGGGAATGAGAAACTGTTTTTT
v_call: TRBV7-9
clone_size: -
d_call: -
j_call: TRBJ1-4

cdr3_aa: CASRTGQGYTGELFF
cdr3_nt: TGCGCCAGCAGAACGGGACAGGGGTACACCGGGGAGCTGTTTTTT
v_call: TRBV5-1
clone_size: -
d_call: TRBD1
j_call: TRBJ2-2

cdr3_aa: CASSIGGRQETQYF
cdr3_nt: TGTGCCAGTAGTATAGGGGGGCGGCAAGAGACCCAGTACTTC
v_call: TRBV19
clone_size: -
d_call: -
j_call: TRBJ2-5

cdr3_aa: CASRLALSSYEQYF
cdr3_nt: TGTGCCAGCAGACTAGCGTTGAGCTCCTACGAGCAGTACTTC
v_call: TRBV28
clone_size: -
d_call: TRBD2
j_call: TRBJ2-7

cdr3_aa: CASSFRAGETQYF
cdr3_nt: TGTGCCAGCAGTTTTCGTGCGGGGGAGACCCAGTACTTC
v_call: TRBV12-3/TRBV12-4
clone_size: -
d_call: -
j_call: TRBJ2-5

cdr3_aa: CSVEAGIGTDTQYF
cdr3_nt: TGCAGCGTTGAAGCAGGGATCGGCACAGATACGCAGTATTTT
v_call: TRBV29-1
clone_size: -
d_call: -
j_call: TRBJ2-3

cdr3_aa: CASSATPEQPQHF
cdr3_nt: TGTGCCAGCAGTGCTACGCCCGAGCAGCCCCAGCATTTT
v_call: TRBV6-4
clone_size: -
d_call: -
j_call: TRBJ1-5

cdr3_aa: CASSLSLLAGGVREQYF
cdr3_nt: TGTGCCAGCAGTTTATCGCTACTAGCGGGAGGAGTCCGCGAGCAGTACTTC
v_call: TRBV27
clone_size: -
d_call: TRBD2
j_call: TRBJ2-7

cdr3_aa: CASSGQGGLSYNEQFF
cdr3_nt: TGCGCCAGCAGCGGACAGGGGGGCTTATCCTACAATGAGCAGTTCTTC
v_call: TRBV5-1
clone_size: -
d_call: TRBD1
j_call: TRBJ2-1

cdr3_aa: CASSLSHSPLHF
cdr3_nt: TGTGCCAGCAGCCTTAGCCATTCACCCCTCCACTTT
v_call: TRBV12-3/TRBV12-4
clone_size: once
d_call: -
j_call: TRBJ1-6

cdr3_aa: CAWSVEGAGTPLHF
cdr3_nt: TGTGCCTGGAGTGTAGAGGGGGCCGGGACACCCCTCCACTTT
v_call: TRBV30
clone_size: -
d_call: TRBD1
j_call: TRBJ1-6

cdr3_aa: CASSLAGDVYEQYF
cdr3_nt: TGTGCCAGCAGCTTGGCGGGAGACGTCTACGAGCAGTACTTC
v_call: TRBV7-2
clone_size: once
d_call: TRBD2
j_call: TRBJ2-7

cdr3_aa: CASSPGTSGTNIETQYF
cdr3_nt: TGTGCCAGCTCACCCGGGACTAGCGGGACAAACATTGAGACCCAGTACTTC
v_call: TRBV18
clone_size: -
d_call: TRBD2
j_call: TRBJ2-5

cdr3_aa: CASSPRGAGEKLFF
cdr3_nt: TGTGCCAGCAGTCCAAGGGGAGCGGGGGAAAAACTGTTTTTT
v_call: TRBV2
clone_size: once
d_call: -
j_call: TRBJ1-4

cdr3_aa: CAWRVPGRGRDEKLFF
cdr3_nt: TGTGCCTGGAGGGTACCCGGGCGGGGGCGCGATGAAAAACTGTTTTTT
v_call: TRBV30
clone_size: few
d_call: -
j_call: TRBJ1-4

cdr3_aa: CSVVRQGSHEQYF
cdr3_nt: TGCAGCGTGGTCAGACAGGGTAGCCACGAGCAGTACTTC
v_call: TRBV29-1
clone_size: -
d_call: TRBD1
j_call: TRBJ2-7

cdr3_aa: CASSFHSGTNTGELFF
cdr3_nt: TGTGCCAGCAGCTTCCATAGCGGCACGAACACCGGGGAGCTGTTTTTT
v_call: TRBV7-2
clone_size: -
d_call: -
j_call: TRBJ2-2

cdr3_aa: CASSQTGTGTYEQYF
cdr3_nt: TGCGCCAGCAGCCAGACCGGGACAGGCACCTACGAGCAGTACTTC
v_call: TRBV4-1
clone_size: -
d_call: TRBD1
j_call: TRBJ2-7

cdr3_aa: CASGQVAYEQYF
cdr3_nt: TGTGCCAGCGGACAGGTTGCCTACGAGCAGTACTTC
v_call: TRBV6-5
clone_size: -
d_call: TRBD1
j_call: TRBJ2-7

cdr3_aa: CATSDRGLAGKETQYF
cdr3_nt: TGTGCCACCAGTGACCGCGGACTAGCGGGAAAAGAGACCCAGTACTTC
v_call: TRBV24-1
clone_size: -
d_call: TRBD2
j_call: TRBJ2-5

cdr3_aa: CASSLRLAGSSYNEQFF
cdr3_nt: TGTGCCAGCAGCCTAAGACTAGCGGGAAGCTCCTACAATGAGCAGTTCTTC
v_call: TRBV13
clone_size: few
d_call: TRBD2
j_call: TRBJ2-1

cdr3_aa: CASSLRGSTDTQYF
cdr3_nt: TGTGCCAGCAGTTTACGGGGGAGCACAGATACGCAGTATTTT
v_call: TRBV27
clone_size: -
d_call: -
j_call: TRBJ2-3

cdr3_aa: CASSVEPGPDEKLFF
cdr3_nt: TGTGCCAGCAGCGTAGAGCCCGGTCCTGATGAAAAACTGTTTTTT
v_call: TRBV9
clone_size: -
d_call: -
j_call: TRBJ1-4

cdr3_aa: CASSQESLSSGRRNEQFF
cdr3_nt: TGTGCCAGCAGCCAAGAGTCCTTGTCCAGCGGGAGGCGCAATGAGCAGTTCTTC
v_call: TRBV4-2
clone_size: -
d_call: TRBD2
j_call: TRBJ2-1

cdr3_aa: CASSAAGQGNEKLFF
cdr3_nt: TGTGCCAGCAGCGCCGCGGGACAGGGGAATGAAAAACTGTTTTTT
v_call: TRBV5-6
clone_size: -
d_call: TRBD1
j_call: TRBJ1-4

cdr3_aa: CAWSRDRVSPLHF
cdr3_nt: TGTGCCTGGAGCAGGGACAGGGTCTCACCCCTCCACTTT
v_call: TRBV30
clone_size: -
d_call: TRBD1
j_call: TRBJ1-6

cdr3_aa: CASSEGGGAGVADTQYF
cdr3_nt: TGTGCCAGCAGTGAGGGCGGTGGAGCGGGAGTAGCAGATACGCAGTATTTT
v_call: TRBV6-4
clone_size: few
d_call: TRBD2
j_call: TRBJ2-3

cdr3_aa: CASSGRRSVEQFF
cdr3_nt: TGTGCCAGCAGCGGGAGAAGGTCTGTTGAGCAGTTCTTC
v_call: TRBV7-9
clone_size: -
d_call: -
j_call: TRBJ2-1

cdr3_aa: CASSPVLAGYEETQYF
cdr3_nt: TGTGCCAGCAGTCCTGTACTAGCGGGCTACGAAGAGACCCAGTACTTC
v_call: TRBV28
clone_size: -
d_call: TRBD2
j_call: TRBJ2-5

cdr3_aa: CAIRRGSLEVTQYF
cdr3_nt: TGTGCCATCAGGCGGGGTAGCCTGGAGGTGACCCAGTACTTC
v_call: TRBV10-3
clone_size: -
d_call: -
j_call: TRBJ2-5

cdr3_aa: CASSLVIGTGTEAFF
cdr3_nt: TGTGCCAGCAGCTTAGTAATAGGGACTGGCACTGAAGCTTTCTTT
v_call: TRBV7-9
clone_size: once
d_call: -
j_call: TRBJ1-1

cdr3_aa: CASTLTDTQYF
cdr3_nt: TGCGCCAGCACTCTCACAGATACGCAGTATTTT
v_call: TRBV5-1
clone_size: -
d_call: -
j_call: TRBJ2-3

cdr3_aa: CASSPPGDTQYF
cdr3_nt: TGTGCCAGCAGCCCCCCTGGCGATACGCAGTATTTT
v_call: TRBV14
clone_size: few
d_call: -
j_call: TRBJ2-3

cdr3_aa: CASSQTDWLKNIQYF
cdr3_nt: TGCGCCAGCAGCCAAACGGACTGGCTAAAAAACATTCAGTACTTC
v_call: TRBV4-1
clone_size: once
d_call: -
j_call: TRBJ2-4

cdr3_aa: CATSRDPAGAGTDTQYF
cdr3_nt: TGTGCCACCAGCAGAGATCCCGCGGGAGCGGGCACAGATACGCAGTATTTT
v_call: TRBV15
clone_size: once
d_call: TRBD2
j_call: TRBJ2-3

cdr3_aa: CASSLRRSRSYEQYF
cdr3_nt: TGTGCCAGCAGCTTAAGAAGATCGCGGTCCTACGAGCAGTACTTC
v_call: TRBV13
clone_size: -
d_call: -
j_call: TRBJ2-7

cdr3_aa: CASSEVTGGGYTF
cdr3_nt: TGTGCCAGCAGTGAAGTCACAGGCGGCGGCTACACCTTC
v_call: TRBV2
clone_size: -
d_call: -
j_call: TRBJ1-2

cdr3_aa: CASSDGRGTYEQYF
cdr3_nt: TGTGCCAGCAGCGACGGGAGAGGGACCTACGAGCAGTACTTC
v_call: TRBV3-1/TRBV3-2
clone_size: -
d_call: -
j_call: TRBJ2-7

cdr3_aa: CASSPHIAGGRADTQYF
cdr3_nt: TGTGCCAGCAGTCCCCACATAGCGGGAGGGCGGGCAGATACGCAGTATTTT
v_call: TRBV27
clone_size: -
d_call: TRBD2
j_call: TRBJ2-3

cdr3_aa: CASSPWTGEAAFF
cdr3_nt: TGTGCCAGCAGCCCCTGGACAGGAGAGGCGGCTTTCTTT
v_call: TRBV3-1/TRBV3-2
clone_size: -
d_call: TRBD1
j_call: TRBJ1-1

cdr3_aa: CASSVWGVAAPYNEQFF
cdr3_nt: TGTGCCAGCAGCGTTTGGGGGGTTGCTGCCCCCTACAATGAGCAGTTCTTC
v_call: TRBV9
clone_size: -
d_call: -
j_call: TRBJ2-1

cdr3_aa: CASSLGQLEQYF
cdr3_nt: TGTGCCAGCAGCTTGGGACAGTTGGAGCAGTACTTC
v_call: TRBV5-6
clone_size: -
d_call: -
j_call: TRBJ2-7

cdr3_aa: CASSLGQGIYGYTF
cdr3_nt: TGTGCCAGCAGTTTGGGACAGGGCATCTATGGCTACACCTTC
v_call: TRBV28
clone_size: -
d_call: TRBD1
j_call: TRBJ1-2

cdr3_aa: CASSGPGQGYNEQFF
cdr3_nt: TGCGCCAGCAGCGGCCCGGGACAGGGGTACAATGAGCAGTTCTTC
v_call: TRBV10-1
clone_size: -
d_call: TRBD1
j_call: TRBJ2-1

cdr3_aa: CASSRDRRGHEQFF
cdr3_nt: TGTGCCAGCAGCCGGGACAGAAGGGGCCATGAGCAGTTCTTC
v_call: TRBV5-8
clone_size: -
d_call: TRBD1
j_call: TRBJ2-1

cdr3_aa: CAWSPSRFWGDYTDTQYF
cdr3_nt: TGTGCCTGGAGTCCTTCTAGGTTCTGGGGGGATTACACAGATACGCAGTATTTT
v_call: TRBV30
clone_size: -
d_call: -
j_call: TRBJ2-3

cdr3_aa: CASSLSTSASYEQYF
cdr3_nt: TGTGCCAGCAGTTTATCGACTAGCGCCTCCTACGAGCAGTACTTC
v_call: TRBV27
clone_size: -
d_call: TRBD2
j_call: TRBJ2-7

cdr3_aa: CASSLEGGPGTDTQYF
cdr3_nt: TGCGCCAGCAGCTTGGAGGGGGGGCCAGGCACAGATACGCAGTATTTT
v_call: TRBV5-1
clone_size: -
d_call: -
j_call: TRBJ2-3

cdr3_aa: CASSVRAGSTDTQYF
cdr3_nt: TGTGCCAGCAGCGTAAGGGCGGGTAGCACAGATACGCAGTATTTT
v_call: TRBV9
clone_size: -
d_call: -
j_call: TRBJ2-3

cdr3_aa: CASRSNRGINSPLHF
cdr3_nt: TGTGCCAGCAGATCCAACAGGGGAATCAATTCACCCCTCCACTTT
v_call: TRBV28
clone_size: -
d_call: TRBD1
j_call: TRBJ1-6

cdr3_aa: CASSRQIYNSPLHF
cdr3_nt: TGTGCCAGCAGCAGACAGATTTATAATTCACCCCTCCACTTT
v_call: TRBV6-5
clone_size: -
d_call: -
j_call: TRBJ1-6

cdr3_aa: CASSLKNPGQGFYEQYF
cdr3_nt: TGTGCCAGCAGTTTAAAAAACCCGGGACAGGGGTTCTACGAGCAGTACTTC
v_call: TRBV27
clone_size: few
d_call: TRBD1
j_call: TRBJ2-7

cdr3_aa: CASSVGLAGRTETQYF
cdr3_nt: TGTGCCAGCAGCGTTGGACTAGCGGGGAGGACAGAGACCCAGTACTTC
v_call: TRBV9
clone_size: -
d_call: TRBD2
j_call: TRBJ2-5